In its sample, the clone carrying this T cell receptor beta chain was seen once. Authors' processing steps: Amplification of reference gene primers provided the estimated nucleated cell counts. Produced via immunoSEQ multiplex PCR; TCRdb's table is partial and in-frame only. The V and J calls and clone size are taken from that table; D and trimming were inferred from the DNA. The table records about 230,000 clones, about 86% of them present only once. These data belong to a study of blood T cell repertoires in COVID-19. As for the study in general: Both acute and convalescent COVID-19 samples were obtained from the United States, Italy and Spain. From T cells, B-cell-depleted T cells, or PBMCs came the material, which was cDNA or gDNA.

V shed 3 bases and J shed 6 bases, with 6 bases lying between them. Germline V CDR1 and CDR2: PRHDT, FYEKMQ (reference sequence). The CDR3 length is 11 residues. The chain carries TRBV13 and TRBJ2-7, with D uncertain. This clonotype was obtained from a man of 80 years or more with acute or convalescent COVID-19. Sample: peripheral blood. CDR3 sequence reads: CASSFSSEQYF. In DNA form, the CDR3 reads TGTGCCAGCAGCTTCTCGTCCGAGCAGTACTTC.